Listed below are T cell receptor beta chains from one sample, sequenced in a study of PD-1 blockade in classical Hodgkin lymphoma. Profiled with immunoSEQ multiplex PCR; TCRdb holds only in-frame clones, not every one. The table lists more than 13,000 clones, around 90% of them singletons, with under 20% in the top ten. Sequencing used CD8+ T cells from blood, obtained before the fourth cycle of nivolumab. The source is a human donor with classical Hodgkin lymphoma. The CDR3 runs from the conserved cysteine through the conserved F or W. The order of the fields is J gene, V gene, D gene, clone size, CDR3 protein, CDR3 DNA. The D gene is left open where the match is weak. Size tells how often a clone was seen (once, few, many) or the class of an expanded clone, and some rows leave it out.

TRBJ2-7 TRBV5-6 TRBD2 once CASSLTSGAYEQYF TGTGCCAGCAGCTTGACTAGCGGGGCGTACGAGCAGTACTTC
TRBJ2-7 TRBV5-5 - - CASSLTGYEQYF TGTGCCAGCAGCCTGACGGGCTACGAGCAGTACTTC
TRBJ1-5 TRBV4-1 TRBD1 - CASSQYRGSNQPQHF TGCGCCAGCAGCCAGTACAGGGGTAGCAATCAGCCCCAGCATTTT
TRBJ2-1 TRBV7-3 - once CASSLEGDVTYNEQFF TGTGCCAGCAGCTTAGAGGGGGACGTAACCTACAATGAGCAGTTCTTC
TRBJ1-4 TRBV5-1 - - CASSLDRGMDEKLFF TGCGCCAGCAGCTTGGACCGGGGGATGGATGAAAAACTGTTTTTT
TRBJ1-5 TRBV4-1 - - CASSLTDPWGNQPQHF TGCGCCAGCAGCCTCACCGACCCGTGGGGCAATCAGCCCCAGCATTTT
TRBJ2-5 TRBV13 - - CASSFRQDQETQYF TGTGCCAGCAGCTTCCGTCAGGACCAAGAGACCCAGTACTTC
TRBJ2-7 TRBV27 - - CASSLSFSSLSYEQYF TGTGCCAGCAGTTTATCGTTCTCTTCTTTATCCTACGAGCAGTACTTC
TRBJ1-2 TRBV27 TRBD1 few CASSSRQGAIYGYTF TGTGCCAGCAGTTCCCGACAGGGCGCCATCTATGGCTACACCTTC
TRBJ1-6 TRBV13 TRBD1 - CASSLWAPGTGGSPLHF TGTGCCAGCAGCTTATGGGCCCCCGGGACAGGGGGTTCACCCCTCCACTTT
TRBJ2-1 TRBV10-1 - - CASSWGNDNEQFF TGCGCCAGCAGTTGGGGGAACGACAATGAGCAGTTCTTC
TRBJ2-7 TRBV19 - - CASTLSAGTYEQYF TGTGCCAGTACCCTAAGCGCGGGAACCTACGAGCAGTACTTC
TRBJ2-1 TRBV2 - - CASCKGPLYNEQFF TGTGCCAGCTGTAAGGGGCCGCTTTACAATGAGCAGTTCTTC
TRBJ1-1 TRBV6-5 - - CASNLDAYTEAFF TGTGCCAGCAACCTGGACGCGTACACTGAAGCTTTCTTT
TRBJ2-3 TRBV28 - - CASSLYGFSTDTQYF TGTGCCAGCAGTTTATACGGGTTTTCCACAGATACGCAGTATTTT
TRBJ2-3 TRBV10-3 - - CAISAGRVGTDTQYF TGTGCCATCAGTGCTGGCAGGGTAGGGACAGATACGCAGTATTTT
TRBJ2-2 TRBV6-4 - - CASSDGSTGELFF TGTGCCAGCAGTGACGGGAGCACCGGGGAGCTGTTTTTT
TRBJ2-5 TRBV14 TRBD2 - CASSQDPKAGGLQETQYF TGTGCCAGCAGCCAAGATCCAAAGGCGGGGGGGCTACAAGAGACCCAGTACTTC
TRBJ1-4 TRBV7-9 - - CASSLAGGGEKLFF TGTGCCAGCAGCTTAGCAGGGGGGGGTGAAAAACTGTTTTTT
TRBJ1-5 TRBV6-5 - - CASSYQGGQPQHF TGTGCCAGCAGTTACCAGGGAGGGCAGCCCCAGCATTTT
TRBJ2-1 TRBV28 - - CASSLRMGEQFF TGTGCCAGCAGTTTAAGAATGGGTGAGCAGTTCTTC
TRBJ2-2 TRBV6-1 TRBD1 - CARPRGWTGELFF TGTGCCCGACCCAGGGGGTGGACCGGGGAGCTGTTTTTT